The rows below give T cell receptor beta chains drawn from one sample of a study of T cell responses to AZD1222 COVID-19 vaccine. The method was immunoSEQ multiplex PCR; TCRdb's version includes in-frame clones alone and lacks a portion of them. The table shows 90,000 to 100,000 clones, with around 85% occurring only once. Sequencing was performed on peripheral blood, taken 28 days after the second AZD1222 dose. Every receptor here comes from an adult who received the AZD1222 COVID-19 vaccine. Each CDR3 is given with its conserved first and last residue. The D gene is left open where the match is weak. Expanded clones get a size class; other rows say once, few or many, or leave the size out.

v_call: TRBV7-9; d_call: NA; clone_size: few; j_call: TRBJ2-7; cdr3_aa: CASSLLGTGEQYF; cdr3_nt: TGTGCCAGCAGCTTGCTCGGAACGGGCGAGCAGTACTTC
v_call: TRBV13; d_call: TRBD1; clone_size: once; j_call: TRBJ2-7; cdr3_aa: CASSPLGQGHTYEQYF; cdr3_nt: TGTGCCAGCAGCCCCCTGGGACAGGGGCATACCTACGAGCAGTACTTC
v_call: TRBV4-1; d_call: TRBD2; clone_size: once; j_call: TRBJ2-2; cdr3_aa: CASSQLPRTSGFTGELFF; cdr3_nt: TGCGCCAGCAGCCAACTACCTAGGACTAGCGGATTCACCGGGGAGCTGTTTTTT
v_call: TRBV30; d_call: NA; clone_size: NA; j_call: TRBJ2-7; cdr3_aa: CAWSVTGTVGPGPYEQYF; cdr3_nt: TGTGCCTGGAGTGTTACCGGGACTGTCGGTCCCGGCCCCTACGAGCAGTACTTC
v_call: TRBV11-2; d_call: NA; clone_size: NA; j_call: TRBJ2-5; cdr3_aa: CASSPLGVPGGAGAQYF; cdr3_nt: TGTGCCAGCAGCCCCCTAGGGGTCCCGGGTGGTGCGGGCGCCCAGTACTTC
v_call: TRBV9; d_call: TRBD1; clone_size: NA; j_call: TRBJ2-7; cdr3_aa: CASSLGGQGAYEQYF; cdr3_nt: TGTGCCAGCAGCCTGGGGGGACAGGGGGCTTACGAGCAGTACTTC
v_call: TRBV5-6; d_call: NA; clone_size: NA; j_call: TRBJ1-4; cdr3_aa: CASSLGGARGIIGEKLFF; cdr3_nt: TGTGCCAGCAGCTTAGGAGGGGCCAGAGGGATTATCGGTGAAAAACTGTTTTTT
v_call: TRBV29-1; d_call: NA; clone_size: NA; j_call: TRBJ2-2; cdr3_aa: CSVLGSTGELFF; cdr3_nt: TGCAGCGTTCTAGGGAGCACCGGGGAGCTGTTTTTT
v_call: TRBV29-1; d_call: NA; clone_size: NA; j_call: TRBJ1-6; cdr3_aa: CSVAQSQDSSSPLHF; cdr3_nt: TGCAGCGTTGCCCAAAGCCAGGACAGTAGCTCACCCCTCCACTTT
v_call: TRBV3-1/TRBV3-2; d_call: NA; clone_size: NA; j_call: TRBJ2-3; cdr3_aa: CASSQGTDTQYF; cdr3_nt: TGTGCCAGCAGCCAGGGGACAGATACGCAGTATTTT
v_call: TRBV4-2; d_call: NA; clone_size: NA; j_call: TRBJ2-5; cdr3_aa: CASSQEGRETQYF; cdr3_nt: TGTGCCAGCAGCCAAGAGGGGCGGGAGACCCAGTACTTC
v_call: TRBV30; d_call: TRBD1; clone_size: NA; j_call: TRBJ1-4; cdr3_aa: CAWQPGQGLTNEKLFF; cdr3_nt: TGTGCCTGGCAGCCGGGACAGGGGCTAACTAATGAAAAACTGTTTTTT
v_call: TRBV5-1; d_call: TRBD2; clone_size: NA; j_call: TRBJ2-1; cdr3_aa: CASSPELAEYNEQFF; cdr3_nt: TGCGCCAGCAGCCCGGAGCTAGCGGAGTACAATGAGCAGTTCTTC
v_call: TRBV3-1/TRBV3-2; d_call: NA; clone_size: NA; j_call: TRBJ1-1; cdr3_aa: CASSPRLDTEAFF; cdr3_nt: TGTGCCAGCAGCCCCAGGCTAGATACTGAAGCTTTCTTT
v_call: TRBV15; d_call: NA; clone_size: NA; j_call: TRBJ1-5; cdr3_aa: CATSEDLGRRVVEPQHF; cdr3_nt: TGTGCCACCTCTGAGGATCTGGGAAGGCGGGTGGTGGAGCCCCAGCATTTT
v_call: TRBV7-9; d_call: TRBD1; clone_size: once; j_call: TRBJ2-1; cdr3_aa: CASSSTAGTDSYNEQFF; cdr3_nt: TGTGCCAGCAGCTCGACAGCCGGGACAGATTCCTACAATGAGCAGTTCTTC
v_call: TRBV9; d_call: NA; clone_size: NA; j_call: TRBJ2-7; cdr3_aa: CASSVGLGYEQYF; cdr3_nt: TGTGCCAGCAGCGTGGGCCTTGGGTACGAGCAGTACTTC
v_call: TRBV14; d_call: NA; clone_size: NA; j_call: TRBJ1-2; cdr3_aa: CASSQQGFGGYTF; cdr3_nt: TGTGCCAGCAGCCAGCAGGGGTTCGGTGGCTACACCTTC
v_call: TRBV15; d_call: NA; clone_size: NA; j_call: TRBJ1-4; cdr3_aa: CATSTFQGFGEKLFF; cdr3_nt: TGTGCCACCAGCACCTTCCAGGGATTCGGTGAAAAACTGTTTTTT
v_call: TRBV7-9; d_call: NA; clone_size: NA; j_call: TRBJ1-3; cdr3_aa: CASSSQGPGNTIYF; cdr3_nt: TGTGCCAGCAGCTCCCAGGGGCCTGGAAACACCATATATTTT
v_call: TRBV27; d_call: NA; clone_size: NA; j_call: TRBJ2-1; cdr3_aa: CASSLSSLVVYNEQFF; cdr3_nt: TGTGCCAGCAGTTTATCTAGTCTAGTCGTCTACAATGAGCAGTTCTTC
v_call: TRBV5-1; d_call: TRBD2; clone_size: NA; j_call: TRBJ2-1; cdr3_aa: CASSPGVWAGGNEQFF; cdr3_nt: TGCGCCAGCAGCCCTGGAGTATGGGCGGGAGGGAATGAGCAGTTCTTC
v_call: TRBV5-4; d_call: NA; clone_size: NA; j_call: TRBJ1-1; cdr3_aa: CASTQGGSTEAFF; cdr3_nt: TGTGCCAGCACACAGGGCGGGAGCACTGAAGCTTTCTTT
v_call: TRBV7-2; d_call: TRBD1; clone_size: NA; j_call: TRBJ2-5; cdr3_aa: CASSLGSTGGAGTQYF; cdr3_nt: TGTGCCAGCAGCTTAGGGAGTACAGGGGGCGCCGGGACCCAGTACTTC